This T cell receptor beta chain emerged from a study of blood T cell repertoires in COVID-19. Study-wide context: Samples taken during acute and convalescent COVID-19 were collected in the United States, Italy and Spain. PBMCs, B-cell-depleted T cells, or T cells provided the cDNA or gDNA that made up the material.

This clone was recorded only once. The method was immunoSEQ multiplex PCR; TCRdb's version includes in-frame clones alone and lacks a portion of them. The sample includes 250,000 to 350,000 clones, about 88% of them seen just once. The V segment lost 8 bases and the J segment 3 bases; nucleotides outside the gene matches: 3. Per the germline V gene, CDR1 is ENHRY and CDR2 is SYGVKD. The CDR3 has 13 residues. The sequence was collected from a woman aged 55 to 70 with acute or convalescent COVID-19. The gene calls are TRBV10-3 and TRBJ2-7; 11 nucleotides align to TRBD1. The sample taken for sequencing was peripheral blood. The CDR3 sequence: CAIGQGAGYEQYF. For the CDR3, the DNA is TGTGCCATCGGACAGGGGGCAGGCTACGAGCAGTACTTC.